These T cell receptor beta chains were read from a single sample in a study of T-cell reconstitution after alpha-beta-depleted transplantation in children. One entry per CDR3 protein results from TCRdb running MiXCR on the PCR reads. This sample yields about 200,000 distinct CDR3 sequences, of which 5.5% to 7% are seen a single time; around 4.4% belongs to the top ten. The material was PBMCs, obtained before TCRalphabeta/CD19-depleted stem cell transplant. These receptors came from a girl less than two years old with combined immunodeficiency, due to receive a stem cell transplant. CDR3s include the opening cysteine and the closing phenylalanine or tryptophan. D genes are given only for firm matches. Clone size is given for some rows only: seen once, a few or many times, or a class if the clone is expanded.

v_gene: TRBV12-5
j_gene: TRBJ2-3
abundance: many
d_gene: NA
CDR3nt: TGTGCTAGTGGTTCCCATCTTCTAACAGATACGCAGTATTTT
CDR3aa: CASGSHLLTDTQYF

v_gene: TRBV7-2
j_gene: TRBJ2-5
abundance: few
d_gene: TRBD1
CDR3nt: TGTGCCAGCAGCTTAGCGGGTGCCCCACAGGGGATTACGGAGACCCAGTACTTC
CDR3aa: CASSLAGAPQGITETQYF

v_gene: TRBV7-2
j_gene: TRBJ1-2
abundance: many
d_gene: NA
CDR3nt: TGTGCCAGCAGCAGCGAGACAGGCGGGGATGGCTACACCTTC
CDR3aa: CASSSETGGDGYTF

v_gene: TRBV7-6
j_gene: TRBJ2-7
abundance: many
d_gene: TRBD2
CDR3nt: TGTGCCAGCAGCTCCCGGACTAGCGGGGGCTACGAGCAGTACTTC
CDR3aa: CASSSRTSGGYEQYF

v_gene: TRBV20-1
j_gene: TRBJ2-2
abundance: NA
d_gene: TRBD2
CDR3nt: TGCTGCGCTACCCGGGCGGGAGGGGGACTTGACACCGGGGAGCTGTTTTTT
CDR3aa: CCATRAGGGLDTGELFF

v_gene: TRBV9
j_gene: TRBJ1-2
abundance: NA
d_gene: NA
CDR3nt: TGTGCCAGCAGCTTCAACGTAGGACCCTTCGGCTACACCTTC
CDR3aa: CASSFNVGPFGYTF

v_gene: TRBV3-1
j_gene: TRBJ2-5
abundance: many
d_gene: TRBD2
CDR3nt: TGTGCCAGCAGCCCACACTTTGGGGGCGGGGGGCAAGAGACCCAGTACTTC
CDR3aa: CASSPHFGGGGQETQYF

v_gene: TRBV20-1
j_gene: TRBJ2-7
abundance: many
d_gene: NA
CDR3nt: TGCAGTGCTAGAGATACGACAGCTACCTACGAGCAGTACTTC
CDR3aa: CSARDTTATYEQYF

v_gene: TRBV9
j_gene: TRBJ2-3
abundance: many
d_gene: TRBD2
CDR3nt: TGTGCCAGCAGCGTAGGACTAGCTGAAACGCAGTATTTT
CDR3aa: CASSVGLAETQYF

v_gene: TRBV29-1
j_gene: TRBJ2-1
abundance: many
d_gene: TRBD1
CDR3nt: TGCAGCGTTAGAGGGACAGGGGGATCCTACAATGAGCAGTTCTTC
CDR3aa: CSVRGTGGSYNEQFF

v_gene: TRBV7-2
j_gene: TRBJ2-7
abundance: many
d_gene: TRBD2
CDR3nt: TGTGCCAGCAGCTTGTCCCTGATTATAGCGGGAGCTTCCAACGAGCAGTACTTC
CDR3aa: CASSLSLIIAGASNEQYF

v_gene: TRBV12-3/TRBV12-4
j_gene: TRBJ1-6
abundance: many
d_gene: NA
CDR3nt: TGTGCCAGCACCACAGAGAGGAACTCACCCCTCCACTTT
CDR3aa: CASTTERNSPLHF

v_gene: TRBV7-3
j_gene: TRBJ2-1
abundance: many
d_gene: NA
CDR3nt: TGTGCCAGCAGCTTAGAGGCAGGGTCCCCCTACAATGAGCAGTTCTTC
CDR3aa: CASSLEAGSPYNEQFF

v_gene: TRBV18
j_gene: TRBJ2-1
abundance: many
d_gene: NA
CDR3nt: TGTGCCAGCTCACCTAACCAGGGGATGGGCTCCTACAATGAGCAGTTCTTC
CDR3aa: CASSPNQGMGSYNEQFF

v_gene: TRBV12-3/TRBV12-4
j_gene: TRBJ2-1
abundance: many
d_gene: NA
CDR3nt: TGTGCCAGCAGCCCTAATGGGGGAGCAGATGAGCAGTTCTTC
CDR3aa: CASSPNGGADEQFF

v_gene: TRBV6-2/TRBV6-3
j_gene: TRBJ2-6
abundance: NA
d_gene: NA
CDR3nt: TGTGCGGGGGGACTCTCTGGGGCCAACGTCCTGACTTTC
CDR3aa: CAGGLSGANVLTF

v_gene: TRBV20-1
j_gene: TRBJ2-3
abundance: many
d_gene: NA
CDR3nt: TGCAGTGCTAGAGATAGGAGCTCCGGGGATACGCAGTATTTT
CDR3aa: CSARDRSSGDTQYF

v_gene: TRBV28
j_gene: TRBJ2-7
abundance: few
d_gene: TRBD2
CDR3nt: TGTGCCAGCAGTTTAACGGCTAGCGGGAGTTACGAGCAGTACTTC
CDR3aa: CASSLTASGSYEQYF

v_gene: TRBV6-1
j_gene: TRBJ1-6
abundance: many
d_gene: NA
CDR3nt: TGTGCCAGCAGCCAAGGCGGGCTGCTTTATAATTCACCCCTCCACTTT
CDR3aa: CASSQGGLLYNSPLHF

v_gene: TRBV18
j_gene: TRBJ2-7
abundance: many
d_gene: NA
CDR3nt: TGTGCCAGCTCACCGGCGCAGGAGTACGAGCAGTACTTC
CDR3aa: CASSPAQEYEQYF

v_gene: TRBV6-2/TRBV6-3
j_gene: TRBJ2-5
abundance: many
d_gene: NA
CDR3nt: TGTGCCAGCAGTTACTCGACAGGTCCTCAAGAGACCCAGTACTTC
CDR3aa: CASSYSTGPQETQYF

v_gene: TRBV30
j_gene: TRBJ2-7
abundance: many
d_gene: NA
CDR3nt: TGTGCCTGGAGGGAAGGTGAGGGGAGCTCCTACGAGCAGTACTTC
CDR3aa: CAWREGEGSSYEQYF

v_gene: TRBV6-5
j_gene: TRBJ1-2
abundance: NA
d_gene: NA
CDR3nt: TGTGCCAGCAGTTACTCGAAACAGGGACGGAGCTATGGCTACACCTTC
CDR3aa: CASSYSKQGRSYGYTF

v_gene: TRBV13
j_gene: TRBJ2-3
abundance: NA
d_gene: TRBD2
CDR3nt: TGTGCCAGCTGCTACAAGGGACTAGCGGGAGGGCCCCACACAGATACGCAGTATTTT
CDR3aa: CASCYKGLAGGPHTDTQYF

v_gene: TRBV3-1
j_gene: TRBJ1-1
abundance: many
d_gene: TRBD1
CDR3nt: TGTGCCAGCAGCCCCCTACCGAGGACAGGTGACCTCACTGAAGCTTTCTTT
CDR3aa: CASSPLPRTGDLTEAFF

v_gene: TRBV13
j_gene: TRBJ2-2
abundance: many
d_gene: NA
CDR3nt: TGTGCCAGCAGCCTGGGACTGCTTGGCACCGGGGAGCTGTTTTTT
CDR3aa: CASSLGLLGTGELFF

v_gene: TRBV7-6
j_gene: TRBJ2-2
abundance: many
d_gene: NA
CDR3nt: TGTGCCAGCAGCTCCGGGGAGCTGAACACCGGGGAGCTGTTTTTT
CDR3aa: CASSSGELNTGELFF

v_gene: TRBV20-1
j_gene: TRBJ2-7
abundance: many
d_gene: NA
CDR3nt: TGCAGTGCTAGAGATGGAGACGAGCAGTACTTC
CDR3aa: CSARDGDEQYF

v_gene: TRBV20-1
j_gene: TRBJ2-1
abundance: many
d_gene: TRBD1
CDR3nt: TGCAGTGCTAGATTTGGGACAGGGTACTTCAATGAGCAGTTCTTC
CDR3aa: CSARFGTGYFNEQFF

v_gene: TRBV12-3/TRBV12-4
j_gene: TRBJ1-1
abundance: many
d_gene: NA
CDR3nt: TGTGCCAGCACTCCGGGGCTGATGAACACTGAAGCTTTCTTT
CDR3aa: CASTPGLMNTEAFF

v_gene: TRBV9
j_gene: TRBJ2-1
abundance: many
d_gene: NA
CDR3nt: TGTGCCAGCAGCGTAGAGAACTGGAACAATGAGCAGTTCTTC
CDR3aa: CASSVENWNNEQFF

v_gene: TRBV7-3
j_gene: TRBJ1-1
abundance: few
d_gene: NA
CDR3nt: TGTGCCAGCAGCACGAGGCACGGGAGCACTGAAGCTTTCTTT
CDR3aa: CASSTRHGSTEAFF

v_gene: TRBV4-3
j_gene: TRBJ1-1
abundance: many
d_gene: NA
CDR3nt: TGCGCCAGCAGCCTCCCTCTCGGGGCGGAAGCTTTCTTT
CDR3aa: CASSLPLGAEAFF

v_gene: TRBV10-3
j_gene: TRBJ2-5
abundance: many
d_gene: TRBD2
CDR3nt: TGTGCCGCGAAATCCCGGGGGGGCCAGGAGACCCAGTACTTC
CDR3aa: CAAKSRGGQETQYF

v_gene: TRBV6-5
j_gene: TRBJ2-5
abundance: many
d_gene: TRBD2
CDR3nt: TGTGCCAGCAGTTACAGCGGGATGGGGGAGGAGACCCAGTACTTC
CDR3aa: CASSYSGMGEETQYF

v_gene: TRBV7-2
j_gene: TRBJ2-6
abundance: few
d_gene: NA
CDR3nt: TGTGCCAGCAGCTTAGCCACAGCGATAGCTGCGACCAACGTCCTGACTTTC
CDR3aa: CASSLATAIAATNVLTF

v_gene: TRBV7-8
j_gene: TRBJ2-3
abundance: many
d_gene: NA
CDR3nt: TGTGCCAGCAGCTTATCGGGACGCACAGATACGCAGTATTTT
CDR3aa: CASSLSGRTDTQYF

v_gene: TRBV12-3/TRBV12-4
j_gene: TRBJ2-5
abundance: many
d_gene: TRBD1
CDR3nt: TGTGCCAGCAGTCCTCAGGGGGACGGGGAGACCCAGTACTTC
CDR3aa: CASSPQGDGETQYF

v_gene: TRBV15
j_gene: TRBJ2-5
abundance: many
d_gene: NA
CDR3nt: TGTGCCACCAGCAGAGAAGATGGGCCCCAAGAGACCCAGTACTTC
CDR3aa: CATSREDGPQETQYF

v_gene: TRBV29-1
j_gene: TRBJ2-5
abundance: many
d_gene: TRBD1
CDR3nt: TGCAGCGTTGAGCGGGACAGGGAACAAGAGACCCAGTACTTC
CDR3aa: CSVERDREQETQYF

v_gene: TRBV4-2
j_gene: TRBJ2-3
abundance: many
d_gene: NA
CDR3nt: TGTGCCAGCAGCGAGGAACGGGACACAGATACGCAGTATTTT
CDR3aa: CASSEERDTDTQYF

v_gene: TRBV4-3
j_gene: TRBJ2-2
abundance: NA
d_gene: NA
CDR3nt: TGCGCCAGCAGCCAAGATAGTCGCACGAACACCGGGGAGCTGTTTTTT
CDR3aa: CASSQDSRTNTGELFF